The 21 T cell receptor beta chains below come from one sample, sequenced in a study of T cell clonality in common variable immunodeficiency. Assay used: immunoSEQ multiplex PCR; TCRdb lists only in-frame clones, some missing. The sample was found to contain about 40,000 clones, and every one recurs. The sequenced sample was peripheral blood mononuclear cells. These TCRs come from a person aged 18-69 years in good health.

This clone showed up many times. The read comes to an end 3 residues before the CDR3 does, leaving the germline J gene to fill in the end. The chain combines TRBV30 with TRBJ2-7; D is perhaps TRBD1 (5 bases). The V end was cut by 3 bases, the J end by 6 bases, with 12 bases between. This CDR3 is built from 12 residues. The germline V gene has CDR1 GTSNPN and CDR2 SVGIG (reference sequence). The CDR3 bases that were read are TGTGCCTGGAGCATAGACAGACCCGAG. Translating it yields CAWSIDRPE. The whole CDR3 protein reads CAWSIDRPEQYF.

There are many counts of this clone. From the germline J gene comes the end of the CDR3, since the read stops 3 residues before it. The V and J genes are TRBV18 and TRBJ1-2; 9 bases are a match to TRBD1. CDR1 KGHSH and CDR2 LQKENI come from the germline V gene. This CDR3 comprises 16 residues. The V segment lost 2 bases and the J segment 7 bases; nucleotides outside the gene matches: 11. CDR3 bases read: TGTGCCAGCTCACCAATGAGGGACAGGGATCTCAGTGGC. Residues: CASSPMRDRDLSG. In full, the CDR3 is CASSPMRDRDLSGYTF.

There are many counts of this clone. The read terminates 3 residues ahead of where the CDR3 ends, so the germline J gene completes it. The rearrangement joins TRBV4-2 to TRBJ1-4; D is possibly TRBD1 (5 bases). The germline CDR1 and CDR2 sequences are LGHNA and YNFKEQ. The CDR3 extends over 16 amino acids. Trimming removed 1 base from V and 4 bases from J, with 13 bases in between. The CDR3 loop is CASSQAPGTYNEKLFF. The CDR3 DNA, read in part, is TGTGCCAGCAGCCAAGCTCCCGGGACTTATAATGAAAAA.

This clone has a count of ten or more. Germline is not matched at one junction end, which may reflect a read error. The CDR3 goes on 3 residues after the read ends, and that part is filled in from the germline J gene. The V call is TRBV7-7, the J call TRBJ2-2; 14 positions agree with TRBD2. CDR1 and CDR2 (germline): SSHAT, FNYEAQ (reference sequence). This CDR3 is built from 16 residues. Partial CDR3 DNA: TGTGCTAGCAGCCGACTAGCGGGAGGGCCTGCCGGGGAG. It yields the protein CASSRLAGGPAGE. The full CDR3 is CASSRLAGGPAGELFF. Filled out from reference TRBV7-7 and TRBJ2-2, the complete variable domain reads GAGVSQSPRYKVTKRGQDVTLRCDPISSHATLYWYQQALGQGPEFLTYFNYEAQPDKSGLPSDRFSAERPEGSISTLTIQRTEQRDSAMYRCASSRLAGGPAGELFFGEGSRLTVL.

This clone was found many times. The read halts 3 residues ahead of the CDR3 end, with the missing end drawn from the germline J gene. J is TRBJ1-2 and V is TRBV11-2; D is unclear. CDR1 is SGHAT, CDR2 FQNNGV, per germline. This CDR3 has 13 amino acids. The ends were cut back, 6 bases at V and 4 bases at J, with 12 bases in the middle. The covered CDR3 bases are TGTGCCAGCAGTTCTGACGGACTCTATGGC. It yields the protein CASSSDGLYG. The complete CDR3 protein is CASSSDGLYGYTF.

This clone was detected many times. With the read ending 3 residues before the CDR3 end, the germline J gene is used to fill in that end. The same CDR3 can be traced to other DNA sequences in this sample. The chain combines TRBV20-1 with TRBJ2-2; D may correspond to TRBD1 or TRBD2 (5 bases each). The CDR3 is made up of 16 amino acids. V dropped 0 bases and J dropped 5 bases, with 16 bases sitting between them. Germline V gene lookup returns CDR1 DFQATT and CDR2 SNEGSKA (reference sequence). Partial CDR3 DNA: TGCAGTGCTAGAGATCGGAGGCAGGGAAGAACCGGGGAG. Its translation: CSARDRRQGRTGE. The whole CDR3 protein reads CSARDRRQGRTGELFF.

This clone has at least ten counts. A read error may be the cause here, since a much bigger clone is one base away. The read stops 3 residues short of the end of the CDR3; the missing end is completed from the germline J gene. This rearrangement joins TRBV7-2 to TRBJ2-2; 7 nucleotides agree with TRBD2. Germline values: CDR1 SGHTA, CDR2 FQGNSA. The CDR3 is made up of 14 amino acids. The CDR3 is CASSLRGRANVLFF. CDR3 DNA, as far as it was read: TGTGCCAGCAGCTTACGGGGGAGGGCCAACGTG.

This clone showed up just a few times. The CDR3 goes on 3 residues after the read ends, and that part is filled in from the germline J gene. The J gene is TRBJ2-2, the V gene TRBV7-7; 8 bases line up with TRBD2. The germline V gene has CDR1 SSHAT and CDR2 FNYEAQ (reference sequence). The CDR3 is made up of 13 amino acids. The sequenced part of the CDR3 DNA is TGTGCGTCCAGGACTAGCCTGATCGGGGAG. This codes for CASRTSLIGE. The CDR3 reads in full as CASRTSLIGELFF. The full variable domain, with the rest looked up from reference TRBV7-7 and TRBJ2-2, is GAGVSQSPRYKVTKRGQDVTLRCDPISSHATLYWYQQALGQGPEFLTYFNYEAQPDKSGLPSDRFSAERPEGSISTLTIQRTEQRDSAMYRCASRTSLIGELFFGEGSRLTVL.

This clone was picked up many times. The CDR3 end lies 3 residues beyond the end of the read and is filled in from the germline J gene. The V and J genes are TRBV5-1 and TRBJ1-1; D is possibly TRBD1 (6 bases). Germline V CDR1 and CDR2: SGHRS, YFSETQ. This CDR3 is built from 13 residues. V shed 0 bases and J shed 7 bases, with 10 bases lying between them. The CDR3 loop reads CASSLVTGSEAFF. The CDR3 bases that were read are TGCGCCAGCAGCTTGGTTACAGGGAGTGAA.

Many counts were recorded for this clone. The sequenced fragment ends 3 residues before the CDR3 boundary, so the rest is inferred from the germline J gene. V usage is TRBV5-1 and J usage is TRBJ2-5; 10 bases match TRBD1. The length of the CDR3 is 15 residues. Germline assignment: CDR1 SGHRS and CDR2 YFSETQ. V lost 3 bases, J lost 0 bases, and 2 bases stayed unmatched. The sequenced CDR3 bases are TGCGCCAGCAGCTCGACAGGGGGCAACCAAGAGACC. Encoded protein: CASSSTGGNQET. The CDR3 in its entirety is CASSSTGGNQETQYF. Supplemented by reference TRBV5-1 and TRBJ2-5, the full variable domain reads KAGVTQTPRYLIKTRGQQVTLSCSPISGHRSVSWYQQTPGQGLQFLFEYFSETQRNKGNFPGRFSGRQFSNSRSEMNVSTLELGDSALYLCASSSTGGNQETQYFGPGTRLLVL.

This clone was counted many times. Sequencing ends 3 residues short of the CDR3 end; the germline J gene provides the rest. The gene calls are TRBV29-1 and TRBJ1-1, with TRBD1 as a possible D gene (5 bases). CDR3 length: 15 amino acids. CDR1 and CDR2 (germline): SQVTM, ANQGSEA. V was shortened by 4 bases and J by 0 bases, with 15 bases between the two germline ends. This chain's CDR3 is CSVGGGWGMNTEAFF. Partial CDR3 DNA: TGCAGCGTTGGCGGGGGATGGGGTATGAACACTGAA.

Comment on this clone: The read falls 3 residues short of the CDR3 end, and the missing part is taken from the germline J gene. This chain uses TRBV7-2 with TRBJ1-2, with a tentative D call TRBD1 (6 bases). The CDR3 has 15 residues. Germline CDR1 reads SGHTA; CDR2 reads FQGNSA. The CDR3 reads CASSRDRGRGYDYTF. The sequenced CDR3 bases are TGTGCCAGCAGCCGAGACCGGGGGCGGGGGTACGAC.

This clone was found many times. The read is 3 residues too short to cover the CDR3 end, so that end is filled in from the germline J gene. J is TRBJ2-3 and V is TRBV29-1; the D call may be TRBD1 or TRBD2 (6 bases each). CDR3 size: 12 residues. Looked up from germline, CDR1 is SQVTM and CDR2 is ANQGSEA. Incomplete CDR3 DNA: TGCAGCGTTGAACAGGAGGGGGAGACG. This translates into CSVEQEGET. The CDR3 reads in full as CSVEQEGETQYF.

Many counts were recorded for this clone. The CDR3 goes on 3 residues after the read ends, and that part is filled in from the germline J gene. V gene TRBV20-1 combines with J gene TRBJ2-2; D gene uncertain. This CDR3 has 15 amino acids. V gave up 3 bases and J gave up 2 bases, with 13 bases separating them. The germline V gene encodes CDR1 DFQATT and CDR2 SNEGSKA (reference sequence). CDR3 bases read: TGCAGTGCTAGGCCTAGGAACATAAACACCGGGGAG. Its translation: CSARPRNINTGE. The full-length CDR3 reads as CSARPRNINTGELFF.

Turning to this clone: The CDR3 extends 3 residues past the end of the read, so its final part is completed from the germline J gene. This chain uses TRBV7-9 with TRBJ2-5; TRBD1 might be the D (6 bases). Trimming shortened V by 0 bases and J by 2 bases, and 7 bases separated the two germline ends. This CDR3 spans 14 amino acids. The germline V gene has CDR1 SEHNR and CDR2 FQNEAQ (reference sequence). The sequenced CDR3 bases are TGTGCCAGCAGCTTAGCGCAGGGGCAAGAGACC. Its protein is CASSLAQGQET. The full CDR3 sequence reads CASSLAQGQETQYF. Supplemented by reference TRBV7-9 and TRBJ2-5, the full variable domain reads DTGVSQNPRHKITKRGQNVTFRCDPISEHNRLYWYRQTLGQGPEFLTYFQNEAQLEKSRLLSDRFSAERPKGSFSTLEIQRTEQGDSAMYLCASSLAQGQETQYFGPGTRLLVL.

Remarks on this clone: With the read ending 3 residues before the CDR3 end, the germline J gene is used to fill in that end. The chain carries TRBV7-9 and TRBJ2-7, with 9 bases identical to TRBD1. The germline gives CDR1 SEHNR, CDR2 FQNEAQ (reference sequence). The CDR3 is made up of 15 amino acids. Trimming at V came to 4 bases and at J to 3 bases, leaving 7 bases not matched to a gene. Partial CDR3 DNA: TGTGCCAGCAGCTCGACCGGGACAGGGAACTACGAG. As protein: CASSSTGTGNYE. The whole CDR3 is CASSSTGTGNYEQYF.

This clone was observed a handful of times. The read terminates 3 residues ahead of where the CDR3 ends, so the germline J gene completes it. V usage is TRBV5-1 and J usage is TRBJ2-6; D might be TRBD1 (6 bases). Trimming removed 1 base from V and 3 bases from J, with 11 bases in between. CDR3 length: 16 residues. Germline lookup yields CDR1 SGHRS and CDR2 YFSETQ. The CDR3 protein is CASSLNGRGGANVLTF. The CDR3 bases that were read are TGCGCCAGCAGCTTGAACGGCAGGGGTGGGGCCAACGTC.

The part of the CDR3 DNA that was read is TGCGCCAGCAGCCTTAACGGGGGTCAAGAGACG. Its protein is CASSLNGGQET. The full CDR3 sequence reads CASSLNGGQETQYF. This chain connects TRBV5-1 to TRBJ2-3; D possibly corresponds to TRBD2 (6 bases). The read falls 3 residues short of the CDR3 end, and the missing part is taken from the germline J gene. In germline, CDR1 is SGHRS, CDR2 YFSETQ. The CDR3 consists of 14 residues.

Regarding this clone: A much larger clone differs by one base, so this may be a read error. The read gets to within 3 residues of the CDR3 end, and the germline J gene fills in the rest. The genes are TRBV6-2 or TRBV6-3 and TRBJ1-4; the D is unclear. The germline gives CDR1 MNHEY, CDR2 SVGEGT. The CDR3 length is 14 residues. The sequenced part of the CDR3 DNA is TGTGCCAGCAGTTACGCGAGCGCGACTTCACCA. This codes for CASSYASATSP. The whole CDR3 is CASSYASATSPLFF.

This clone was counted between two and nine times. The junction does not match germline at one end; this may be a read error. The sequence runs out 3 residues before the end of the CDR3; the remainder is reconstructed from the germline J gene. The rearrangement links TRBV7-7 to TRBJ2-5, with D perhaps matching TRBD1 (6 bases). Germline lookup yields CDR1 SSHAT and CDR2 FNYEAQ (reference sequence). This CDR3 comprises 15 residues. The CDR3 bases that were read are TGTGCTAGCAGCTTAGCGTTGGGGGCGGCAGAGACC. Its protein is CASSLALGAAET. The CDR3 reads in full as CASSLALGAAETQYF. Using reference TRBV7-7 and TRBJ2-5 for the parts outside the CDR3, the full variable domain is GAGVSQSPRYKVTKRGQDVTLRCDPISSHATLYWYQQALGQGPEFLTYFNYEAQPDKSGLPSDRFSAERPEGSISTLTIQRTEQRDSAMYRCASSLALGAAETQYFGPGTRLLVL.

This clone was counted at least ten times. The read falls 3 residues short of the CDR3 end, and the missing part is taken from the germline J gene. The chain has TRBV5-1 and TRBJ2-7; 10 bases align to TRBD1. Trimming cost V 4 bases and J 6 bases; bases outside gene matches: 7. The CDR3 has 14 amino acids. CDR1 is SGHRS, CDR2 YFSETQ, per germline. The CDR3 is CASSISGTGAEQYF. Partial CDR3 DNA: TGCGCCAGCAGCATTTCCGGGACAGGGGCCGAG.